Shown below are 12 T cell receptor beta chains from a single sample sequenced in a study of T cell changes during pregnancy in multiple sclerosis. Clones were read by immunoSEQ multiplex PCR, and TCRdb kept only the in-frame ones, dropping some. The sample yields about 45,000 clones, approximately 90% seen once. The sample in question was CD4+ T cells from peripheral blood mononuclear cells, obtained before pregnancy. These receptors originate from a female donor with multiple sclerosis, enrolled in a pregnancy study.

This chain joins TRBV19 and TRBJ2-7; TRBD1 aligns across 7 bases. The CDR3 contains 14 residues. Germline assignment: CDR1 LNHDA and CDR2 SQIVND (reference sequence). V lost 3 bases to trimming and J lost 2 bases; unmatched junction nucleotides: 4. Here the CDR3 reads CASSMGRGTYEQYF. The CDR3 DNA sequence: TGTGCCAGTAGTATGGGCAGGGGGACCTACGAGCAGTACTTC.

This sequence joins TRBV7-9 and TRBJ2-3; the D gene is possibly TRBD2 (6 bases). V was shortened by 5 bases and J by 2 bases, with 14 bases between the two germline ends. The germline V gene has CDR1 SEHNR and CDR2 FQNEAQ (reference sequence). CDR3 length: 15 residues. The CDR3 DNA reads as TGTGCCAGCAGCCAGAGGGACTCCCCCACAGATACGCAGTATTTT. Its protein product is CASSQRDSPTDTQYF.

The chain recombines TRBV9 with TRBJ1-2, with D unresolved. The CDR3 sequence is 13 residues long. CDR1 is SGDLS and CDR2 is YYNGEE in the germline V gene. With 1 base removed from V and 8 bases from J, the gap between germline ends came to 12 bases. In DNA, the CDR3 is TGTGCCAGCAGCGTATTCGAGGGTGGCGGCTACACCTTC. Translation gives CASSVFEGGGYTF.

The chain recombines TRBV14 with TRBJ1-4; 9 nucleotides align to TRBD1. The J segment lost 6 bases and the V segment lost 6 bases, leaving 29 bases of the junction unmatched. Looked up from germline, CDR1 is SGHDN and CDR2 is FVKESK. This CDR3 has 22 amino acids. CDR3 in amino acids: CASSPTTASSRDRAFLDEKLFF. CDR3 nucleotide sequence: TGTGCCAGCAGTCCTACTACGGCTTCAAGCCGGGACAGGGCCTTCCTGGATGAAAAACTGTTTTTT. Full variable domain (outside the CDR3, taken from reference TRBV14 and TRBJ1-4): EAGVTQFPSHSVIEKGQTVTLRCDPISGHDNLYWYRRVMGKEIKFLLHFVKESKQDESGMPNNRFLAERTGGTYSTLKVQPAELEDSGVYFCASSPTTASSRDRAFLDEKLFFGSGTQLSVL.

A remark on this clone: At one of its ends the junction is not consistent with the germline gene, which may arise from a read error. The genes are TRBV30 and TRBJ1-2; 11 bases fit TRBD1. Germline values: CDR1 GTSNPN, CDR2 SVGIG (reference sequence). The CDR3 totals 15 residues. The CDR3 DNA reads TGTGCCCGGAGGACAGGGGGCTCCAATCCAAATGGCTACACCTTC. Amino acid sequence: CARRTGGSNPNGYTF.

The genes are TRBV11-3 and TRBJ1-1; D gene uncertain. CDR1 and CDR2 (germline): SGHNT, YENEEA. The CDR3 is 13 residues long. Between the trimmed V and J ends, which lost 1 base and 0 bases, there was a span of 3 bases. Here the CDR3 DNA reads TGTGCCAGCAGCTTAGCAGTGAACACTGAAGCTTTCTTT. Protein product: CASSLAVNTEAFF. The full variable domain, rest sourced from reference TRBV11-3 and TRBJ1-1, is EAGVVQSPRYKIIEKKQPVAFWCNPISGHNTLYWYLQNLGQGPELLIRYENEEAVDDSQLPKDRFSAERLKGVDSTLKIQPAELGDSAVYLCASSLAVNTEAFFGQGTRLTVV.

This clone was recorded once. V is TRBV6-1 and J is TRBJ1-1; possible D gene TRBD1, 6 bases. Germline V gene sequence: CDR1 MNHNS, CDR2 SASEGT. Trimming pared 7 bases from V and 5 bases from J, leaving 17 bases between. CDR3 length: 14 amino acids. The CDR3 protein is CASTFDRIGTEAFF. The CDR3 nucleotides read TGTGCCAGCACCTTCGACAGGATCGGGACTGAAGCTTTCTTT.

CDR3 residues: CASSQAVERTDTQYF. CDR3 DNA sequence: TGTGCCAGCAGCCAAGCGGTGGAGCGCACAGATACGCAGTATTTT. The chain recombines TRBV14 with TRBJ2-3; D not resolved. V gave up 1 base and J gave up 1 base, with 9 bases separating them. Germline V gives CDR1 SGHDN, CDR2 FVKESK. This CDR3 is built from 15 residues.

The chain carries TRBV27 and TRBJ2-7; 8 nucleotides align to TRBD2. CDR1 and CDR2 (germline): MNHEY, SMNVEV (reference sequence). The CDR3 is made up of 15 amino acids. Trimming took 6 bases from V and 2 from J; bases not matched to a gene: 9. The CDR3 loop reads CASSSRRGAPYEQYF. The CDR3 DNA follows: TGTGCCAGCAGCTCCCGGCGGGGGGCCCCCTACGAGCAGTACTTC.

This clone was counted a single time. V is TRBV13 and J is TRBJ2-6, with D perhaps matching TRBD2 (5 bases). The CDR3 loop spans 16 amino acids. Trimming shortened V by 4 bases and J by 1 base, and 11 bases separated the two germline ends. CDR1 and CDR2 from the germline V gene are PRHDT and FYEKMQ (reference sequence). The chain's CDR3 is CASSYFRGSGANVLTF. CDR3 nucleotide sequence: TGTGCCAGCAGCTACTTCCGGGGATCTGGGGCCAACGTCCTGACTTTC.

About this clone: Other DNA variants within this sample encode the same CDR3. CDR3 sequence: CAWSGGDNQPQHF. The CDR3 DNA reads as TGTGCCTGGAGCGGCGGGGACAATCAGCCCCAGCATTTT. This chain connects TRBV30 to TRBJ1-5, with unresolved D. Per germline, CDR1 GTSNPN and CDR2 SVGIG (reference sequence). The CDR3 covers 13 residues. Trimming shortened V by 3 bases and J by 3 bases, and 9 bases separated the two germline ends.

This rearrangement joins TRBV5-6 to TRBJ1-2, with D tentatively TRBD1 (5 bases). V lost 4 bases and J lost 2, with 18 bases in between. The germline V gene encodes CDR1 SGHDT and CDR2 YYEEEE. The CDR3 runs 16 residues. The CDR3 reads CASSLRAGWQNYGYTF. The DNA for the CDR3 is TGTGCCAGCAGCCTCCGGGCAGGGTGGCAAAACTATGGCTACACCTTC.